These 14 T cell receptor beta chains share one sample of origin, sequenced in a study of blood T cell repertoires in COVID-19. TCRdb's table, derived via immunoSEQ multiplex PCR, lists solely in-frame clones and lacks some. Counted here are roughly 230,000 clones, 88% occurring once; the ten biggest clones make up more than 1.5%. What was sequenced was peripheral blood. The receptors derive from a man between 65 and 80 years old with acute or convalescent COVID-19.

This chain links TRBV7-9 with TRBJ2-2, with 8 bases aligning to TRBD1. This CDR3 is 14 amino acids long. Germline values: CDR1 SEHNR, CDR2 FQNEAQ (reference sequence). After removal of 5 bases from V and 6 bases from J, the junction contained 5 bases not matched to a gene. DNA for the CDR3: TGTGCCAGCAGCCTGGGACAGGTCGCCGGGGAGCTGTTTTTT. The encoded protein is CASSLGQVAGELFF. The full variable domain, with the rest looked up from reference TRBV7-9 and TRBJ2-2, is DTGVSQNPRHKITKRGQNVTFRCDPISEHNRLYWYRQTLGQGPEFLTYFQNEAQLEKSRLLSDRFSAERPKGSFSTLEIQRTEQGDSAMYLCASSLGQVAGELFFGEGSRLTVL.

The chain employs TRBV9 and TRBJ1-2, with D possibly TRBD1 on 5 matching bases. Germline V gene lookup returns CDR1 SGDLS and CDR2 YYNGEE. The CDR3 spans 14 residues. V lost 3 bases and J 4 bases, leaving 13 bases between the germline ends. CDR3 bases: TGTGCCAGCAGCGACGACCCGGGGGGCTATGGCTACACCTTC. Amino acids: CASSDDPGGYGYTF.

In DNA, the CDR3 is TGCGCCAGCAGCCAGAGGGACAGGGTATACGGCTACACCTTC. Its protein product is CASSQRDRVYGYTF. V usage is TRBV4-1 and J usage is TRBJ1-2, with 9 bases matching TRBD1. The germline CDR1 and CDR2 sequences are MGHRA and YSYEKL. V shed 3 bases and J 8 bases; nucleotides not matched to a gene: 7. This CDR3 contains 14 residues.

The chain combines TRBV24-1 with TRBJ2-7, with TRBD1 identical over 11 bases. V lost 5 bases to trimming and J lost 2 bases; unmatched junction nucleotides: 4. The CDR3 has 15 residues. Looked up from germline, CDR1 is KGHDR and CDR2 is SFDVKD. The CDR3 nucleotides are TGTGCCACCAGTGCCGGGACAGGGGGGCCCTACGAGCAGTACTTC. The encoded protein is CATSAGTGGPYEQYF.

The chain couples TRBV7-2 to TRBJ1-4, with 10 positions matching TRBD1. Per germline, CDR1 SGHTA and CDR2 FQGNSA. V trimming: 6 bases; J trimming: 4 bases; junction bases outside the gene matches: 2. This CDR3 has 14 amino acids. The CDR3 loop is CASSRDRGNEKLFF. The CDR3 nucleotides read TGTGCCAGCAGTCGGGACAGGGGTAATGAAAAACTGTTTTTT.

This clone was found once. V is TRBV29-1 and J is TRBJ2-3, with D perhaps TRBD1 (6 bases). V lost 0 bases to trimming and J lost 0 bases, with 10 bases between them. This CDR3 is built from 15 residues. Per the germline V gene, CDR1 is SQVTM and CDR2 is ANQGSEA. CDR3 sequence: CSVEEQGSSTDTQYF. The CDR3 DNA is TGCAGCGTTGAAGAACAGGGTTCTAGCACAGATACGCAGTATTTT.

The chain uses TRBV5-1 and TRBJ1-3; no firm D call. The CDR3 spans 15 residues. CDR1 and CDR2 from the germline V gene are SGHRS and YFSETQ. V was shortened by 0 bases and J by 1 base, with 8 bases between the two germline ends. Here the CDR3 DNA reads TGCGCCAGCAGCTTGGCTGCGGCTTCTGGAAACACCATATATTTT. It codes for CASSLAAASGNTIYF. Complete variable domain (other parts from reference TRBV5-1 and TRBJ1-3): KAGVTQTPRYLIKTRGQQVTLSCSPISGHRSVSWYQQTPGQGLQFLFEYFSETQRNKGNFPGRFSGRQFSNSRSEMNVSTLELGDSALYLCASSLAAASGNTIYFGEGSWLTVV.

This rearrangement joins TRBV15 to TRBJ1-2; tentatively, D is TRBD1 (5 bases). V lost 0 bases to trimming and J lost 8 bases, with 19 bases between them. CDR3 length: 16 residues. The V gene's germline CDR1 is LNHNV and CDR2 YYDKDF (reference sequence). DNA for the CDR3: TGTGCCACCAGCAGAGATAGGGCAGGGTCCCGATTGGGCTACACCTTC. Protein product: CATSRDRAGSRLGYTF.

This chain connects TRBV7-8 to TRBJ1-5, with D maybe TRBD1 (5 bases). Trimming left V 1 base short and J 4 bases short, with 11 bases between. Per the germline V gene, CDR1 is SGHVS and CDR2 is FQNEAQ. The CDR3 contains 15 residues. The CDR3 DNA reads TGTGCCAGCAGCTTAGGATACAGGAATAATCAGCCCCAGCATTTT. Amino acids: CASSLGYRNNQPQHF. The whole variable domain, remainder taken from reference TRBV7-8 and TRBJ1-5, is GAGVSQSPRYKVAKRGQDVALRCDPISGHVSLFWYQQALGQGPEFLTYFQNEAQLDKSGLPSDRFFAERPEGSVSTLKIQRTQQEDSAVYLCASSLGYRNNQPQHFGDGTRLSIL.

CDR3 loop: CASSRGAGRPYEQYF. CDR3 in DNA: TGCGCCAGCAGCCGGGGGGCGGGTCGCCCCTACGAGCAGTACTTC. The gene calls are TRBV5-1 and TRBJ2-7, with a tentative D call TRBD2 (7 bases). CDR3 size: 15 residues. From germline, CDR1 is SGHRS and CDR2 YFSETQ. The V and J ends lost 4 bases and 2 bases respectively, with 16 bases between them.

Regarding this clone: At one boundary the junction diverges from the germline segment, which might be a read error. The gene calls are TRBV7-3 and TRBJ1-6, with 9 bases aligning to TRBD1. CDR3 length: 19 residues. Germline V CDR1 and CDR2: SGHTA, FQGTGA. CDR3 sequence: CASSSQPGQGGEEGSTLHF. The DNA for the CDR3 is TGTGCCAGCAGCTCTCAGCCGGGACAGGGTGGTGAAGAAGGTTCAACCCTCCACTTT.

This sequence joins TRBV9 and TRBJ1-6; D not resolved. The V end was cut by 0 bases, the J end by 0 bases, with 7 bases between. Germline-derived CDR1 and CDR2 are SGDLS and YYNGEE. The CDR3 is made up of 16 amino acids. The CDR3 sequence is CASSVEGSSYNSPLHF. The CDR3 nucleotides are TGTGCCAGCAGCGTAGAAGGGAGCTCCTATAATTCACCCCTCCACTTT.

This chain connects TRBV19 to TRBJ2-5; TRBD2 aligns across 16 bases. Unmatched junction bases numbered 10, after V lost 6 bases and J lost 6 bases. The length of the CDR3 is 17 residues. Germline CDR1 and CDR2: LNHDA and SQIVND (reference sequence). For the CDR3, the DNA is TGTGCCAGTAGCTCCGGGACTAGCGGGAGGGCCCGCCAGACCCAGTACTTC. It specifies CASSSGTSGRARQTQYF.

The chain combines TRBV3-1 (or the pseudogene TRBV3-2) with TRBJ1-1, with 8 bases fitting TRBD1. The CDR3 runs to 13 residues. The V gene's germline CDR1 is LGHDT and CDR2 YNNKEL (reference sequence). J gave up 10 bases and V 4 bases, and 8 bases lay outside the gene matches. The CDR3 region has the DNA TGTGCCAGCAGCCCGGACAGGGTTAGTTCAGCTTTCTTT. Protein product: CASSPDRVSSAFF.